These 29 T cell receptor beta chains came from one sample sequenced in a study of T cell responses to AZD1222 COVID-19 vaccine. Sequenced by immunoSEQ multiplex PCR; TCRdb stores in-frame clones only, minus some. The data contain fewer than 120,000 clones, 92% of them seen just once; the ten biggest clones take up 2.5%. Sequenced material: peripheral blood, taken 28 days after the second AZD1222 dose. All receptors come from an adult who received the AZD1222 COVID-19 vaccine.

V usage is TRBV4-3 and J usage is TRBJ2-7; 14 positions agree with TRBD2. Germline V gives CDR1 LGHNA, CDR2 YSLEER. CDR3 size: 21 residues. With 0 bases clipped from V and 2 bases from J, the junction kept 15 bases outside the gene matches. Written as DNA, the CDR3 is TGCGCCAGCAGCCAAGAGGTCCCTACGGGGGGACTAGCGGGGGTGACCTACGAGCAGTACTTC. It codes for CASSQEVPTGGLAGVTYEQYF.

V usage is TRBV4-1 and J usage is TRBJ2-7; the match to TRBD1 covers 9 bases. Germline-derived CDR1 and CDR2 are MGHRA and YSYEKL. CDR3 length: 15 residues. Trimming at V came to 0 bases and at J to 7 bases, leaving 7 bases not matched to a gene. In DNA form, the CDR3 reads TGCGCCAGCAGCCAAGACCGGGACAGGGCCAGGGAGCAGTACTTC. This translates into CASSQDRDRAREQYF.

This chain joins TRBV3-1 (or the pseudogene TRBV3-2) and TRBJ2-1; 9 positions match TRBD2. Per germline, CDR1 LGHDT and CDR2 YNNKEL (reference sequence). The CDR3 has 15 residues. Trimming at V came to 4 bases and at J to 4 bases, leaving 5 bases not matched to a gene. The chain's CDR3 is CASSPTAGGYNEQFF. The CDR3 DNA is TGTGCCAGCAGCCCAACAGCGGGGGGTTACAATGAGCAGTTCTTC.

J is TRBJ1-6 and V is TRBV5-1; TRBD1 is a possible D gene (5 bases). V was trimmed by 0 bases and J by 13 bases, leaving 17 bases between them. The CDR3 has 15 amino acids. Per germline, CDR1 SGHRS and CDR2 YFSETQ. CDR3 sequence reads: CASSLGQPTPVPLHF. For the CDR3, the DNA is TGCGCCAGCAGCTTGGGACAGCCCACCCCCGTTCCCCTCCACTTT. Full variable domain (missing parts from reference TRBV5-1 and TRBJ1-6): KAGVTQTPRYLIKTRGQQVTLSCSPISGHRSVSWYQQTPGQGLQFLFEYFSETQRNKGNFPGRFSGRQFSNSRSEMNVSTLELGDSALYLCASSLGQPTPVPLHFGNGTRLTVT.

The J gene is TRBJ1-5, the V gene TRBV6-5; D possibly corresponds to TRBD1 (6 bases). Trimming pared 8 bases from V and 5 bases from J, leaving 13 bases between. Germline values: CDR1 MNHEY, CDR2 SVGAGI. The CDR3 contains 13 residues. Written as DNA, the CDR3 is TGTGCCAGCGGGGAGACAGGAGATCAGCCCCAGCATTTT. This translates into CASGETGDQPQHF.

The chain couples TRBV6-5 to TRBJ1-3, with no clear D. CDR1 MNHEY and CDR2 SVGAGI come from the germline V gene. The CDR3 consists of 14 residues. Trimming removed 6 bases at V and 2 bases at J, with 11 bases between. In DNA form, the CDR3 reads TGTGCCAGCAGGGGGTCGATAGCTGGAAACACCATATATTTT. Encoded protein: CASRGSIAGNTIYF.

The chain carries TRBV6-5 and TRBJ2-5, with 9 bases lining up with TRBD1. V trimming: 10 bases; J trimming: 6 bases; junction bases outside the gene matches: 12. Germline V gene sequence: CDR1 MNHEY, CDR2 SVGAGI. The CDR3 spans 14 residues. The CDR3 sequence: CAIDLGQGWKTQYF. CDR3 DNA: TGTGCCATCGACCTAGGACAGGGGTGGAAGACCCAGTACTTC.

V and J are TRBV28 and TRBJ2-7; TRBD1 might be the D (6 bases). The CDR3 spans 15 residues. The V end lost 5 bases, the J end lost 0 bases, and 14 bases lay between the germline ends. In germline, CDR1 is MDHEN, CDR2 SYDVKM. CDR3 bases: TGTGCCAGCAGTCTACACAGGGAAAGCTCCTACGAGCAGTACTTC. Protein product: CASSLHRESSYEQYF.

The chain joins TRBV18 to TRBJ1-5, with D unclear. The CDR3 spans 15 residues. The germline V and J ends were trimmed by 3 bases and 4 bases, with 13 bases remaining between them. CDR1 is KGHSH, CDR2 LQKENI, per germline. The CDR3 DNA reads as TGTGCCAGCTCACCCTCTCTCGGTGGGAATCAGCCCCAGCATTTT. It codes for CASSPSLGGNQPQHF.

The chain has TRBV4-1 and TRBJ2-3; D is ambiguous. The CDR3 length is 16 residues. Germline values: CDR1 MGHRA, CDR2 YSYEKL. Deletions cut 0 bases from V and 1 base from J, with 11 bases between. In nucleotides, the CDR3 is TGCGCCAGCAGCCAAGATTCTGGTGTTGGCACAGATACGCAGTATTTT. It specifies CASSQDSGVGTDTQYF.

V usage is TRBV29-1 and J usage is TRBJ2-3, with unresolved D. The CDR3 contains 11 residues. Trimming pared 2 bases from V and 6 bases from J, leaving 6 bases between. Germline values: CDR1 SQVTM, CDR2 ANQGSEA. This CDR3 reads CSVEISDTQYF. In DNA, the CDR3 is TGCAGCGTTGAAATCTCGGATACGCAGTATTTT.

The sample holds one count of this clone. This rearrangement joins TRBV10-3 to TRBJ1-5, with D possibly TRBD1 on 5 matching bases. The CDR3 extends over 15 amino acids. V was cut by 5 bases and J by 1 base, with 12 bases left in between. Germline V gives CDR1 ENHRY, CDR2 SYGVKD. In nucleotides, the CDR3 is TGTGCCATCAGTTCCGGGACGGACAGCAATCAGCCCCAGCATTTT. It is translated as CAISSGTDSNQPQHF.

The count of this clone is one. The chain links TRBV5-5 to TRBJ1-5; tentative D call: TRBD1 (5 bases). Germline V gene sequence: CDR1 SGHKS, CDR2 YYEKEE (reference sequence). CDR3 length: 15 amino acids. V lost 3 bases, J lost 3 bases, and 13 bases lay in between. CDR3 nucleotides: TGTGCCAGCAGCTGGGGGGACGGACTCAATCAGCCCCAGCATTTT. Its translation: CASSWGDGLNQPQHF.

This clone was seen more than once but under ten times. The genes are TRBV6-5 and TRBJ1-1; D is undetermined. V was trimmed by 2 bases and J by 1 base, leaving 8 bases between them. The CDR3 has 14 amino acids. Germline values: CDR1 MNHEY, CDR2 SVGAGI. The CDR3 loop reads CASSYTEGNTEAFF. CDR3 DNA: TGTGCCAGCAGTTACACGGAGGGGAACACTGAAGCTTTCTTT.

The sample holds one count of this clone. The chain uses TRBV5-4 and TRBJ2-5; D is ambiguous. Germline CDR1 and CDR2: SGHNT and YYREEE (reference sequence). The V gene lost 9 bases and the J gene lost 0 bases, with 9 bases spanning the gap. This CDR3 contains 12 residues. CDR3: CATRSNQETQYF. The CDR3 coding sequence is TGTGCCACCCGGAGCAACCAAGAGACCCAGTACTTC. The whole variable domain, remainder taken from reference TRBV5-4 and TRBJ2-5, is ETGVTQSPTHLIKTRGQQVTLRCSSQSGHNTVSWYQQALGQGPQFIFQYYREEENGRGNFPPRFSGLQFPNYSSELNVNALELDDSALYLCATRSNQETQYFGPGTRLLVL.

This chain links TRBV19 with TRBJ2-7; 7 bases line up with TRBD2. V lost 4 bases, J lost 2 bases, and 5 bases stayed unmatched. Germline assignment: CDR1 LNHDA and CDR2 SQIVND (reference sequence). This CDR3 is 14 amino acids long. The CDR3 here is CASSSQRGPYEQYF. DNA for the CDR3: TGTGCCAGTAGTAGCCAGCGGGGACCCTACGAGCAGTACTTC.

This clone was picked up one time. The chain has TRBV29-1 and TRBJ1-2; the D gene is possibly TRBD1 (5 bases). Per the germline V gene, CDR1 is SQVTM and CDR2 is ANQGSEA. V lost 7 bases and J lost 4, with 19 bases in between. There are 14 residues in the CDR3. In DNA form, the CDR3 reads TGCAGCGCTACCGGGACGGCGATTCCCTATGGCTACACCTTC. Its protein product is CSATGTAIPYGYTF.

The rearrangement links TRBV19 to TRBJ2-1; 11 nucleotides line up with TRBD1. The CDR3 loop spans 14 amino acids. CDR1 is LNHDA, CDR2 SQIVND, per germline (reference sequence). V lost 7 bases and J lost 8; bases outside the gene matches: 7. CDR3 sequence: CASNRDRGYDEQFF. As DNA, the CDR3 is TGTGCCAGTAACCGGGACAGGGGGTACGATGAGCAGTTCTTC.

The chain has TRBV11-2 and TRBJ2-5, with 8 bases aligning to TRBD2. The CDR3 length is 11 residues. Losses at the gene ends were 5 bases for V and 12 bases for J; bases not matched to a gene: 5. CDR1 is SGHAT and CDR2 is FQNNGV in the germline V gene. This CDR3 is CASSHGTSEYF. The CDR3 bases are TGTGCCAGCAGCCACGGGACTAGTGAGTACTTC.

CDR3 amino acids: CASSQYEGNQETQYF. The CDR3 DNA reads TGTGCCAGCAGCCAATACGAGGGGAATCAAGAGACCCAGTACTTC. The chain employs TRBV3-1 (or the pseudogene TRBV3-2) and TRBJ2-5, with D possibly called TRBD1 or TRBD2 (5 bases each). The CDR3 loop spans 15 amino acids. Germline CDR1 LGHDT, CDR2 YNNKEL (reference sequence). Trimming took off 2 bases at V and 2 bases at J, with 12 bases between the two ends.

The J gene is TRBJ2-2, the V gene TRBV7-3; 9 nucleotides agree with TRBD1. V shed 6 bases and J 5 bases; nucleotides not matched to a gene: 7. This CDR3 comprises 15 residues. Per germline, CDR1 SGHTA and CDR2 FQGTGA. The CDR3 bases are TGTGCCAGCAGTCCACAGGGGGCGGGGACCGGGGAGCTGTTTTTT. The encoded protein is CASSPQGAGTGELFF.

This clone was detected only once. V gene TRBV6-2 or TRBV6-3 combines with J gene TRBJ1-1, with no clear D. CDR3 length equals 12 residues. CDR1 and CDR2 (germline): MNHEY, SVGEGT. V was shortened by 0 bases and J by 11 bases, with 10 bases between the two germline ends. CDR3 DNA sequence: TGTGCCAGCAGTTACTCCACCTTATCGGCTTTCTTT. This gives the protein CASSYSTLSAFF.

CDR3 protein: CASSLLGFQGEQYF. CDR3 coding DNA: TGCGCCAGCAGCTTGTTGGGGTTTCAAGGCGAGCAGTACTTC. V gene TRBV5-1 combines with J gene TRBJ2-7; no clear D gene. This CDR3 has 14 residues. Between the trimmed V and J ends, which lost 1 base and 6 bases, there was a span of 14 bases. Germline V lookup: CDR1 SGHRS, CDR2 YFSETQ.

The chain combines TRBV24-1 with TRBJ2-3, with 8 positions matching TRBD2. The length of the CDR3 is 15 residues. Trimming took 5 bases from V and 4 from J; bases not matched to a gene: 7. Germline V gene data show CDR1 as KGHDR and CDR2 as SFDVKD. This CDR3 is CATSGLAGISDTQYF. The CDR3 nucleotides read TGTGCCACCAGTGGTTTAGCGGGGATCTCAGATACGCAGTATTTT.

V gene TRBV5-1 combines with J gene TRBJ1-2, with a weak D call TRBD1 (6 bases). CDR3 length: 14 amino acids. Per the germline V gene, CDR1 is SGHRS and CDR2 is YFSETQ. The V end was cut by 0 bases, the J end by 0 bases, with 6 bases between. CDR3: CASSLGTANYGYTF. The CDR3 DNA reads TGCGCCAGCAGCTTGGGGACAGCTAACTATGGCTACACCTTC.

The chain couples TRBV12-5 to TRBJ2-3; 8 bases map to TRBD1. V shed 6 bases and J 3 bases; nucleotides not matched to a gene: 5. The V gene's germline CDR1 is LGHNT and CDR2 FRNRAP. The CDR3 totals 14 residues. The DNA of the CDR3 is TGTGCTAGTGGCCCGGACAGGGCGACAGATACGCAGTATTTT. This encodes CASGPDRATDTQYF.

Only one count was recorded for this clone. The rearrangement links TRBV7-6 to TRBJ2-2; 7 bases match TRBD1. The CDR3 loop spans 17 amino acids. Germline V gives CDR1 SGHVS, CDR2 FNYEAQ. V shed 0 bases, J shed 2 bases, and the junction held 6 bases outside the gene matches. The CDR3 nucleotides read TGTGCCAGCAGCTTAGCGCGACGGACAGGAAACACCGGGGAGCTGTTTTTT. It encodes CASSLARRTGNTGELFF.

The chain joins TRBV6-5 to TRBJ2-7, with D hard to call. V lost 5 bases and J lost 5, with 13 bases in between. CDR1 MNHEY and CDR2 SVGAGI come from the germline V gene. The CDR3 runs 13 residues. The CDR3 DNA is TGTGCCAGCAGTAAAAAGGGTCAGGACGAGCAGTACTTC. The encoded protein is CASSKKGQDEQYF.

The chain links TRBV15 to TRBJ2-1, with a tentative D call TRBD1 (5 bases). Trimming cost V 9 bases and J 6 bases, with 18 bases left between them. This CDR3 spans 14 amino acids. Germline CDR1 LNHNV, CDR2 YYDKDF (reference sequence). The CDR3 nucleotides read TGTGCCACGAAAAAATTGGGGCCCCGCAATGAGCAGTTCTTC. Its protein is CATKKLGPRNEQFF.